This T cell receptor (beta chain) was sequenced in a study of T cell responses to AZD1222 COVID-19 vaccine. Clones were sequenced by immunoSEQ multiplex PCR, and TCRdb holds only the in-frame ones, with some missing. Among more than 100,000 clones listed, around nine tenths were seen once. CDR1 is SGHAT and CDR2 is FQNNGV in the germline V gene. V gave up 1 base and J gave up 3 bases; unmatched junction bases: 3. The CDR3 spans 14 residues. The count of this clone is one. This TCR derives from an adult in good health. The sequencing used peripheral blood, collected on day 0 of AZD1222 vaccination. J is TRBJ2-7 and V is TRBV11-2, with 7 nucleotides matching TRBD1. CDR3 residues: CASSLGQGDYEQYF. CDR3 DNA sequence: TGTGCCAGCAGCTTAGGACAGGGAGACTACGAGCAGTACTTC.